The 10 T cell receptor beta chains presented below share a single source sample, sequenced in a study of T cells in Graves' hyperthyroidism and ophthalmopathy. Using RNA transcripts as the source, TCR beta CDR3 regions were amplified. An initial round of RT-PCR targeting the TCR CDR3 relied on the HTBI primer set. TCRdb independently ran MiXCR on the multiplex PCR reads; one entry per CDR3 protein. The table lists approximately 430,000 distinct CDR3 sequences, approximately 15% of them singletons. The sample taken for sequencing was blood. The source of these receptors is a woman aged 18 to 35 with Graves' hyperthyroidism.

As regards this clonotype: Just one base apart from a much larger clone, this may be a read error. V and J are TRBV2 and TRBJ2-5; 7 bases are shared with TRBD1. The V gene end was trimmed by 6 bases and the J gene end by 1 base; junction bases not matched to a gene: 8. This CDR3 has 15 amino acids. CDR1 is SNHLY and CDR2 is FYNNEI in the germline V gene. The CDR3 sequence: CASRGSTGVQETQYF. The CDR3 DNA follows: TGTGCCAGCAGGGGGAGCACAGGGGTCCAAGAGACCCAGTACTTC.

The J gene is TRBJ2-1, the V gene TRBV7-2; TRBD2 matches at 10 bases. The V gene's germline CDR1 is SGHTA and CDR2 FQGNSA. Trimming at V came to 4 bases and at J to 4 bases, leaving 7 bases not matched to a gene. The CDR3 length is 16 residues. The CDR3 sequence is CASSSASGSRYNEQFF. CDR3 sequence (DNA): TGTGCCAGCAGCTCGGCTAGCGGGAGTAGGTACAATGAGCAGTTCTTC. The full variable domain, in which reference TRBV7-2 and TRBJ2-1 provide the parts outside the CDR3, is GAGVSQSPSNKVTEKGKDVELRCDPISGHTALYWYRQSLGQGLEFLIYFQGNSAPDKSGLPSDRFSAERTGGSVSTLTIQRTQQEDSAVYLCASSSASGSRYNEQFFGPGTRLTVL.

This clonotype was counted at least ten times. V and J are TRBV20-1 and TRBJ2-1; 10 nucleotides line up with TRBD2. The CDR3 is 13 residues long. V trimming: 5 bases; J trimming: 10 bases; junction bases outside the gene matches: 8. The V gene's germline CDR1 is DFQATT and CDR2 SNEGSKA (reference sequence). CDR3 loop: CSAPLAGAWEQFF. The CDR3 DNA follows: TGCAGTGCTCCTCTAGCGGGAGCGTGGGAGCAGTTCTTC.

There are many counts of this clonotype. J is TRBJ2-1 and V is TRBV27; 9 positions match TRBD1. The junction had 7 bases not matched to a gene; V was cut back by 4 bases and J by 6 bases. The length of the CDR3 is 15 residues. Germline lookup yields CDR1 MNHEY and CDR2 SMNVEV (reference sequence). Here the CDR3 reads CASSSGTGFANEQFF. The DNA of the CDR3 is TGTGCCAGCAGTTCCGGGACAGGGTTCGCCAATGAGCAGTTCTTC.

This clonotype showed up many times. V and J are TRBV13 and TRBJ2-1; 7 nucleotides line up with TRBD2. Looked up from germline, CDR1 is PRHDT and CDR2 is FYEKMQ (reference sequence). V trimming: 4 bases; J trimming: 2 bases; junction bases outside the gene matches: 2. The CDR3 has 14 residues. The CDR3: CASSSGLAYNEQFF. The DNA of the CDR3 is TGTGCCAGCAGCTCCGGACTAGCCTACAATGAGCAGTTCTTC. Drawing the rest from reference TRBV13 and TRBJ2-1, the complete variable domain is AAGVIQSPRHLIKEKRETATLKCYPIPRHDTVYWYQQGPGQDPQFLISFYEKMQSDKGSIPDRFSAQQFSDYHSELNMSSLELGDSALYFCASSSGLAYNEQFFGPGTRLTVL.

This clonotype was seen ten or more times. V gene TRBV11-2 combines with J gene TRBJ2-3, with 11 bases lining up with TRBD2. The CDR3 consists of 16 residues. The ends lost 8 bases at V and 5 bases at J; junction bases unmatched: 12. The V gene's germline CDR1 is SGHAT and CDR2 FQNNGV. CDR3 in amino acids: CASFPFSGRVGDTQYF. CDR3 sequence (DNA): TGTGCCAGCTTCCCCTTTAGCGGGAGGGTAGGAGATACGCAGTATTTT.

This clonotype was counted ten times or more. V gene TRBV12-3 or TRBV12-4 combines with J gene TRBJ2-3; TRBD2 is a possible D gene (6 bases). V was shortened by 6 bases and J by 3 bases, with 22 bases between the two germline ends. The CDR3 is 17 residues long. The CDR3 here is CASSLSPLGGETDTQYF. CDR3 in DNA: TGTGCCAGCAGCCTAAGCCCTTTGGGAGGAGAGACAGATACGCAGTATTTT.

The sample holds many counts of this clonotype. This chain connects TRBV6-1 to TRBJ1-5; D is ambiguous. V lost 6 bases to trimming and J lost 4 bases, with 10 bases between them. This CDR3 is 13 amino acids long. Germline V gene lookup returns CDR1 MNHNS and CDR2 SASEGT. The CDR3 loop reads CASSPPYNQPQHF. CDR3 sequence (DNA): TGTGCCAGCAGCCCACCATATAATCAGCCCCAGCATTTT.

The chain joins TRBV27 to TRBJ2-1; D is unclear. Trimming left V 7 bases short and J 7 bases short, with 8 bases between. This CDR3 spans 11 amino acids. The germline gives CDR1 MNHEY, CDR2 SMNVEV (reference sequence). CDR3 DNA sequence: TGTGCCAGCATGGAAGGGAATGAGCAGTTCTTC. This translates into CASMEGNEQFF.

The CDR3 region is CASSASGQGAHPKNIQYF. The CDR3 DNA sequence: TGTGCCAGCAGCGCCTCGGGACAGGGGGCGCACCCCAAAAACATTCAGTACTTC. The V gene is TRBV9, the J gene TRBJ2-4; 12 nucleotides match TRBD1. CDR1 and CDR2 from the germline V gene are SGDLS and YYNGEE. CDR3 length equals 18 residues. Trimming removed 3 bases from V and 2 bases from J; junction bases left unmatched: 9.